This note documents a single T cell receptor beta chain sequence. The CDR3 totals 15 residues. V was shortened by 0 bases and J by 4 bases, with 10 bases between the two germline ends. CDR1 is SGDLS and CDR2 is YYNGEE in the germline V gene. This sample is drawn from a study of shared clonotypes between healthy human individuals. Across the study: A few men and two women, aged 18 to 49, were donors.

Produced via immunoSEQ multiplex PCR; TCRdb's table is partial and in-frame only. The data hold 100,000 to 120,000 clones, with roughly two thirds observed a single time. The TCR sequence derives from a woman between 25 and 40 years old in good health. The V gene is TRBV9, the J gene TRBJ1-4, with D perhaps matching TRBD1 (5 bases). Sequences were obtained from memory CD8+ T cells sorted from blood. The subset was: CD45RO+ cells pooled with CCR7-negative TemRA cells. CDR3 sequence: CASSVAMQGNEKLFF. The CDR3 DNA reads as TGTGCCAGCAGCGTAGCTATGCAGGGTAATGAAAAACTGTTTTTT.